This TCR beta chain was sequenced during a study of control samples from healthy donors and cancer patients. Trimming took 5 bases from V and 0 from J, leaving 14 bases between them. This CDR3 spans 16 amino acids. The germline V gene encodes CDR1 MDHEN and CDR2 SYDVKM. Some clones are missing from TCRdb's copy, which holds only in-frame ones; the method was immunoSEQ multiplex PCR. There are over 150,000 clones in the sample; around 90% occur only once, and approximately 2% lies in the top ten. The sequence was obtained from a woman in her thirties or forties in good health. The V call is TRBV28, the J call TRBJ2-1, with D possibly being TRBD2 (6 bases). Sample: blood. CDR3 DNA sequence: TGTGCCAGCAGTCCCCCCCCCGGGAGCTCCTACAATGAGCAGTTCTTC. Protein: CASSPPPGSSYNEQFF.